This TCR beta chain was sequenced in a study of identifying expanded T cells in peripheral blood. Study outcomes and limitations: Variance in clone template counts between two-week samples significantly increased with total template count across all healthy donors.

As for this clone: Its antigen is as yet unknown. One end of the junction fails to match germline, which may point to a read error.

This CDR3 has 14 residues. Per the germline V gene, CDR1 is MNHEY and CDR2 is SMNVEV (reference sequence). Generated by immunoSEQ multiplex PCR, the TCRdb table keeps only in-frame clones and is missing some. The sample has under 150,000 clones, 75% to 90% seen once. Collection occurred without any documented infections or immune events in donors. The material sequenced was blood. The gene calls are TRBV27 and TRBJ1-1, with 7 bases that match TRBD1. The source of this sequence is a person aged 18 to 70 in good health. CDR3 loop: CASRLYDRVTEAFF. The DNA of the CDR3 is TGTGCCAGCAGGTTATATGACAGGGTCACTGAAGCTTTCTTT.